Following are 27 T cell receptor beta chains from one sample sequenced in a study of blood T cell repertoires in COVID-19. Assay: immunoSEQ multiplex PCR; the TCRdb copy retains only in-frame clones and omits some. The data hold tens of thousands of clones, with 70% to 90% observed a single time. The sample comprised peripheral blood. Source of these receptors: a human donor with acute or convalescent COVID-19. The donor label of this sample is uncertain.

This clone was counted between two and nine times. The rearrangement uses TRBV7-2 and TRBJ2-1; 9 bases are a match to TRBD1. Trimming cost V 0 bases and J 16 bases; bases outside gene matches: 13. Germline lookup yields CDR1 SGHTA and CDR2 FQGNSA. The CDR3 is made up of 15 amino acids. CDR3 protein: CASSLAVGATGGGFF. The CDR3 DNA reads TGTGCCAGCAGCTTAGCGGTGGGTGCGACAGGGGGAGGTTTCTTC.

The DNA of the CDR3 is TGCGCCAGCAGCTTGGTACCGGGTGCGAACACCGGGGAGCTGTTTTTT. Translating gives CASSLVPGANTGELFF. The rearrangement links TRBV5-1 to TRBJ2-2; D remains ambiguous. The CDR3 sequence is 16 residues long. Trimming took 0 bases from V and 0 from J, leaving 9 bases between them. Germline V lookup: CDR1 SGHRS, CDR2 YFSETQ.

This sequence joins TRBV9 and TRBJ1-2; possibly TRBD1 for D (6 bases). V dropped 4 bases and J dropped 5 bases, with 18 bases sitting between them. This CDR3 is 15 amino acids long. Germline-derived CDR1 and CDR2 are SGDLS and YYNGEE. CDR3 DNA sequence: TGTGCCAGCAGCATCCACAGGGACGCCGCATATGGCTACACCTTC. Its translation is CASSIHRDAAYGYTF.

V gene TRBV24-1 combines with J gene TRBJ1-5; possible D gene TRBD1, 5 bases. The germline V gene encodes CDR1 KGHDR and CDR2 SFDVKD. V was pared by 4 bases and J by 5 bases, with 11 bases between. CDR3 length: 14 residues. CDR3 DNA sequence: TGTGCCACCAGTGAAGGGGCAGGGCATCAGCCCCAGCATTTT. It is translated as CATSEGAGHQPQHF.

The V call is TRBV4-2, the J call TRBJ2-7; 7 bases are a match to TRBD2. With 1 base clipped from V and 2 bases from J, the junction kept 8 bases outside the gene matches. The CDR3 loop spans 16 amino acids. Germline CDR1 is LGHNA and CDR2 is YNFKEQ. Here the CDR3 reads CASSQALGGSPYEQYF. In DNA, the CDR3 is TGTGCCAGCAGCCAAGCGCTCGGGGGGTCACCCTACGAGCAGTACTTC.

The chain uses TRBV6-2 or TRBV6-3 and TRBJ2-2; 12 bases fit TRBD2. Germline-derived CDR1 and CDR2 are MNHEY and SVGEGT. The V gene end was trimmed by 5 bases and the J gene end by 8 bases; junction bases not matched to a gene: 6. The CDR3 contains 15 residues. In DNA, the CDR3 is TGTGCCAGCAGTAAGACTAGCGGGGGCTCAGGGGAGCTGTTTTTT. As protein: CASSKTSGGSGELFF.

This clone has just a few counts. This chain uses TRBV6-1 with TRBJ1-5, with 7 positions matching TRBD1. Per germline, CDR1 MNHNS and CDR2 SASEGT. This CDR3 has 14 amino acids. The V and J ends lost 1 base and 6 bases, in that order; junction bases with no gene match: 3. CDR3 in amino acids: CASSEVGTAQPQHF. The CDR3 coding sequence is TGTGCCAGCAGTGAAGTTGGGACAGCTCAGCCCCAGCATTTT.

The chain combines TRBV29-1 with TRBJ2-3, with TRBD2 matching 9 bases. With V trimmed by 0 bases and J by 4 bases, 5 bases remained unmatched. The CDR3 extends over 15 amino acids. CDR1 is SQVTM, CDR2 ANQGSEA, per germline. CDR3: CSVEEGAGGPDTQYF. The CDR3 region has the DNA TGCAGCGTTGAAGAGGGAGCGGGGGGCCCAGATACGCAGTATTTT.

The CDR3 reads CASSSQLAGAYEQYF. The CDR3 DNA follows: TGTGCCAGCAGCTCCCAACTAGCGGGGGCCTACGAGCAGTACTTC. The rearrangement links TRBV7-8 to TRBJ2-7; 11 bases line up with TRBD2. J was trimmed by 2 bases and V by 4 bases; bases with no gene match: 4. Germline CDR1 reads SGHVS; CDR2 reads FQNEAQ. This CDR3 contains 15 residues.

The V call is TRBV2, the J call TRBJ2-3; 9 bases are a match to TRBD2. V shed 1 base, J shed 7 bases, and the junction held 6 bases outside the gene matches. CDR3 length equals 15 residues. CDR1 is SNHLY and CDR2 is FYNNEI in the germline V gene. For the CDR3, the DNA is TGTGCCAGCAGTGAAGTTGGCGGGGGGGCAAATACGCAGTATTTT. Translated: CASSEVGGGANTQYF.

The chain combines TRBV2 with TRBJ2-3, with 12 bases that match TRBD2. This CDR3 has 14 amino acids. From germline, CDR1 is SNHLY and CDR2 FYNNEI. V trimming: 7 bases; J trimming: 3 bases; junction bases outside the gene matches: 2. As DNA, the CDR3 is TGTGCCAGCACAGGACTAGCGGGGACAGATACGCAGTATTTT. Protein: CASTGLAGTDTQYF.

The chain recombines TRBV7-6 with TRBJ1-5; D might be TRBD1 (5 bases). The CDR3 sequence is 15 residues long. Germline V gives CDR1 SGHVS, CDR2 FNYEAQ. With 2 bases removed from V and 5 bases from J, the gap between germline ends came to 13 bases. The CDR3 coding sequence is TGTGCCAGCAGCTTAACGGCAGGGATCTATCAGCCCCAGCATTTT. As protein: CASSLTAGIYQPQHF.

Only one count was recorded for this clone. The chain combines TRBV24-1 with TRBJ2-2; 8 positions agree with TRBD2. The CDR3 has 15 amino acids. The V segment lost 3 bases and the J segment 9 bases; nucleotides outside the gene matches: 8. Germline-derived CDR1 and CDR2 are KGHDR and SFDVKD. This CDR3 reads CATSDAGTRGRELFF. CDR3 coding DNA: TGTGCCACCAGTGATGCCGGGACTAGAGGCCGGGAGCTGTTTTTT.

The chain is built from TRBV5-4 and TRBJ1-1, with 8 bases lining up with TRBD1. The CDR3 is 14 residues long. V lost 0 bases to trimming and J lost 4 bases; unmatched junction nucleotides: 2. Germline V gene sequence: CDR1 SGHNT, CDR2 YYREEE (reference sequence). DNA of the CDR3: TGTGCCAGCAGCTTGGCCAGGGGGCTCACTGAAGCTTTCTTT. Residues: CASSLARGLTEAFF.

This chain connects TRBV18 to TRBJ1-4; D is possibly TRBD1 (6 bases). The CDR3 extends over 15 amino acids. Trimming removed 0 bases at V and 4 bases at J, with 9 bases between. Germline CDR1 reads KGHSH; CDR2 reads LQKENI. Here the CDR3 DNA reads TGTGCCAGCTCACCACCGACAGGATTTAATGAAAAACTGTTTTTT. Its translation: CASSPPTGFNEKLFF.

The V and J genes are TRBV6-1 and TRBJ1-1, with TRBD1 identical over 8 bases. The length of the CDR3 is 15 residues. CDR1 MNHNS and CDR2 SASEGT come from the germline V gene. V was clipped by 0 bases and J by 5 bases; unmatched bases: 5. The CDR3 DNA reads TGTGCCAGCAGTGAAGCCGGACAGGGATGGACTGAAGCTTTCTTT. Amino acid sequence: CASSEAGQGWTEAFF.

This clone occurred a few times. This rearrangement joins TRBV5-1 to TRBJ2-4; 7 bases match TRBD1. CDR1 and CDR2 from the germline V gene are SGHRS and YFSETQ. V was clipped by 4 bases and J by 3 bases; unmatched bases: 7. CDR3 size: 15 residues. The CDR3 loop is CASSASTGNKNIQYF. The CDR3 bases are TGCGCCAGCAGCGCCTCGACAGGGAACAAAAACATTCAGTACTTC.

The rearrangement joins TRBV2 to TRBJ2-5; D ambiguous. CDR1 is SNHLY and CDR2 is FYNNEI in the germline V gene. This CDR3 spans 14 amino acids. V lost 3 bases and J 1 base, leaving 9 bases between the germline ends. CDR3 region: CASSDAGFQETQYF. CDR3 nucleotide sequence: TGTGCCAGCAGTGACGCAGGCTTCCAAGAGACCCAGTACTTC.

The V call is TRBV11-2, the J call TRBJ2-1, with D unresolved. This CDR3 has 13 amino acids. V lost 0 bases, J lost 7 bases, and 7 bases lay in between. The germline V gene has CDR1 SGHAT and CDR2 FQNNGV. The CDR3 nucleotides read TGTGCCAGCAGCTTAGATCGGCGGAATGAGCAGTTCTTC. This encodes CASSLDRRNEQFF.

V and J are TRBV2 and TRBJ2-7; the match to TRBD1 covers 7 bases. The CDR3 contains 12 residues. CDR1 SNHLY and CDR2 FYNNEI come from the germline V gene. V shed 8 bases and J 4 bases; nucleotides not matched to a gene: 5. CDR3 region: CASLSGGYEQYF. For the CDR3, the DNA is TGTGCCAGCTTGTCAGGGGGTTACGAGCAGTACTTC.

V is TRBV5-1 and J is TRBJ2-3; 8 positions match TRBD2. The length of the CDR3 is 17 residues. From germline, CDR1 is SGHRS and CDR2 YFSETQ. Losses at the gene ends were 4 bases for V and 2 bases for J; bases not matched to a gene: 12. The CDR3 DNA sequence: TGCGCCAGCAGCCCCCCCACTAGCGGAGGGGCCACAGATACGCAGTATTTT. Its translation is CASSPPTSGGATDTQYF.

The J gene is TRBJ2-2, the V gene TRBV9, with D perhaps TRBD1 (5 bases). The germline gives CDR1 SGDLS, CDR2 YYNGEE. The CDR3 consists of 15 residues. Trimming pared 1 base from V and 4 bases from J, leaving 11 bases between. The CDR3 here is CASSVQGEGTGELFF. CDR3 bases: TGTGCCAGCAGCGTACAAGGGGAAGGCACCGGGGAGCTGTTTTTT. Drawing the rest from reference TRBV9 and TRBJ2-2, the complete variable domain is DSGVTQTPKHLITATGQRVTLRCSPRSGDLSVYWYQQSLDQGLQFLIQYYNGEERAKGNILERFSAQQFPDLHSELNLSSLELGDSALYFCASSVQGEGTGELFFGEGSRLTVL.

The rearrangement uses TRBV30 and TRBJ2-7; TRBD1 is a possible D gene (6 bases). Deletions cut 5 bases from V and 0 bases from J, with 8 bases between. This CDR3 contains 12 residues. Looked up from germline, CDR1 is GTSNPN and CDR2 is SVGIG (reference sequence). CDR3 in amino acids: CAWGDTSYEQYF. In DNA, the CDR3 is TGTGCCTGGGGGGACACCTCCTACGAGCAGTACTTC.

This chain joins TRBV9 and TRBJ2-3, with 10 bases identical to TRBD2. The CDR3 contains 14 residues. V was clipped by 1 base and J by 5 bases; unmatched bases: 1. In germline, CDR1 is SGDLS, CDR2 YYNGEE. The chain's CDR3 is CASSVTSGEDTQYF. The CDR3 DNA reads TGTGCCAGCAGCGTAACTAGCGGGGAAGATACGCAGTATTTT.

V is TRBV5-1 and J is TRBJ2-3; 7 bases agree with TRBD2. The CDR3 is made up of 14 amino acids. Per germline, CDR1 SGHRS and CDR2 YFSETQ. After removal of 4 bases from V and 2 bases from J, the junction contained 4 bases not matched to a gene. The CDR3 spells CASSVRGITDTQYF. CDR3 sequence (DNA): TGCGCCAGCAGCGTGCGGGGGATCACAGATACGCAGTATTTT.

The chain recombines TRBV29-1 with TRBJ1-5; D remains unclear. CDR3 length: 15 residues. Germline V gene lookup returns CDR1 SQVTM and CDR2 ANQGSEA. The V end was cut by 4 bases, the J end by 1 base, with 14 bases between. CDR3 DNA: TGCAGCGTTGGAAGGGAGCTTATGAGCAATCAGCCCCAGCATTTT. It translates to CSVGRELMSNQPQHF. The variable domain in full, completed from reference TRBV29-1 and TRBJ1-5, reads SAVISQKPSRDICQRGTSLTIQCQVDSQVTMMFWYRQQPGQSLTLIATANQGSEATYESGFVIDKFPISRPNLTFSTLTVSNMSPEDSSIYLCSVGRELMSNQPQHFGDGTRLSIL.

This chain connects TRBV7-2 to TRBJ1-4, with 10 bases fitting TRBD1. V lost 2 bases, J lost 8 bases, and 5 bases stayed unmatched. This CDR3 is 15 amino acids long. Germline V CDR1 and CDR2: SGHTA, FQGNSA. The CDR3 region is CASSLRDRGPEKLFF. Here the CDR3 DNA reads TGTGCCAGCAGCTTAAGGGACAGGGGACCCGAAAAACTGTTTTTT.